This is a list of T cell receptor beta chains from one sample in a study of CD8 T cells in Susac syndrome. Via MiXCR, TCRdb re-called the immunoSEQ multiplex PCR reads, giving one row per CDR3 protein. The sample shows some 300,000 distinct CDR3 sequences, over 75% of them seen only once. Sequences were obtained from CD8+ T cells from PBMCs. The receptors derive from a human donor with multiple sclerosis. Both conserved end residues are part of each CDR3. D genes are given only for firm matches. Size values are once, few and many counts, or a class for expanded clones, and some rows have none.

>TRBJ2-7|.|once|TRBV27
TGTGCCAGCAGTTTAGCGGTCGGGGCCTTCTACGAGCAGTACTTC
CASSLAVGAFYEQYF
>TRBJ1-5|.|.|TRBV27
TGTGCCAGCAGTTTAACGGGCGGTGAAGTAACGCCCCAGCATTTT
CASSLTGGEVTPQHF
>TRBJ1-5|.|.|TRBV15
TGTGCCACCAGCAGCCTGACGGGGAATAGCAATCAGCCCCAGCATTTT
CATSSLTGNSNQPQHF
>TRBJ1-5|.|.|TRBV12-3/TRBV12-4
TGTGCCAGCAGTTTCGACACTATTCAGCCCCAGCATTTT
CASSFDTIQPQHF
>TRBJ2-1|.|.|TRBV11-2
TGTGCCAGCCAGGTCTCCTACAATGAGCAGTTCTTC
CASQVSYNEQFF
>TRBJ2-7|TRBD1|.|TRBV11-2
TGTGCCAGCAGCTTGGATGCTGCCGGGACAGGGGTTTACGAGCAGTACTTC
CASSLDAAGTGVYEQYF
>TRBJ2-7|TRBD2|.|TRBV11-2
TGTGCCAGCAGCCTTCTGCGGGGCCTAACTAGCGGGCGGAACGAGCAGTACTTC
CASSLLRGLTSGRNEQYF
>TRBJ2-1|TRBD2|once|TRBV9
TGTGCCAGCAGCGTAGACACTAGCGGGAGGGCCGTCTCCTACAATGAGCAGTTCTTC
CASSVDTSGRAVSYNEQFF
>TRBJ1-1|.|.|TRBV7-8
TGTGCCAGCAGTCAGAGATGGTATGGGGACACTGAAGCTTTCTTT
CASSQRWYGDTEAFF
>TRBJ2-1|TRBD2|.|TRBV7-3
TGTGCCAGCAGCATCGGGACTAGGGGTACCGGGGGTGAGCAGTTCTTC
CASSIGTRGTGGEQFF
>TRBJ2-5|.|.|TRBV5-4
TGTGCCAGCAGCTCCTTAGCGGACCCCCAAGAGACCCAGTACTTC
CASSSLADPQETQYF
>TRBJ1-2|TRBD1|.|TRBV11-1
TGTGCCAGCAGCCCAGGGACAGGGGCTAACTATGGCTACACCTTC
CASSPGTGANYGYTF
>TRBJ2-1|.|few|TRBV3-1
TGTGCCAGCAGCCAGGAGAGCTCCTACAATGAGCAGTTCTTC
CASSQESSYNEQFF
>TRBJ2-3|.|.|TRBV20-1
TGCAGTGCTAGAGAATGGACTACTGGGAGCACAGATACGCAGTATTTT
CSAREWTTGSTDTQYF
>TRBJ1-2|TRBD1|.|TRBV5-1
TGCGCCAGCAGCTCCTCGACAGGGGGACTCCCCTATGGCTACACCTTC
CASSSSTGGLPYGYTF
>TRBJ2-3|TRBD2|few|TRBV11-3
TGTGCCAGCAGCGCCAGCGGGAGGGCCTGGGGAACAGATACGCAGTATTTT
CASSASGRAWGTDTQYF
>TRBJ1-1|.|.|TRBV20-1
TGCAGTGGGGTAAAGGTTCCTGAAGCTTTCTTT
CSGVKVPEAFF
>TRBJ1-4|.|.|TRBV27
TGTGCCAGCAGTTTACTGGGATCGGGGGGTGAAAAACTGTTTTTT
CASSLLGSGGEKLFF
>TRBJ2-6|TRBD1|.|TRBV9
TGTGCCAGCAGCTCTGGGACAGTTTCTGGGGCCAACGTCCTGACTTTC
CASSSGTVSGANVLTF
>TRBJ2-2|TRBD2|.|TRBV7-2
TGTGCCAGCAGCTTAGGACTAGCCCTCACCGGGGAGCTGTTTTTT
CASSLGLALTGELFF
>TRBJ1-2|.|.|TRBV28
TGTGCCAGCAGTTTTAAGGCCGGGGTCCTCTATGGCTACACCTTC
CASSFKAGVLYGYTF
>TRBJ2-1|TRBD2|.|TRBV4-2
TGTGCCAGCAGCCCGGACGGCGGGAGGGCTGTAGGCAATGAGCAGTTCTTC
CASSPDGGRAVGNEQFF
>TRBJ2-2|.|.|TRBV6-5
TGTGCCAGCAGTTACCCCCTGGGCGAATCCGGGGAGCTGTTTTTT
CASSYPLGESGELFF
>TRBJ2-1|TRBD2|.|TRBV7-9
TGTGCCAGCAGCTTAGTTGCGGGAGGGGGCATCAATGAGCAGTTCTTC
CASSLVAGGGINEQFF
>TRBJ2-2|TRBD1|once|TRBV2
TGTGCCAGCAGTTTTCCGGGACAGGGGGCTTCGAGCACCGGGGAGCTGTTTTTT
CASSFPGQGASSTGELFF
>TRBJ2-7|TRBD1|.|TRBV28
TGTGCCAGCAGTCCTAGGGACCTATTACAGGGGGCATCCTACGAGCAGTACTTC
CASSPRDLLQGASYEQYF
>TRBJ2-5|.|.|TRBV24-1
TGTGCCACCAGTGATTTGGCAGGGATGTACTTC
CATSDLAGMYF
>TRBJ2-7|.|.|TRBV7-6
TGTGCCAGCAGTTATTGGGACCAGAGCTACGAGCAGTACTTC
CASSYWDQSYEQYF
>TRBJ2-7|.|.|TRBV27
TGTGCCAGTTCGACAGGACCATCAGGCGAGCAGTACTTC
CASSTGPSGEQYF
>TRBJ2-6|.|.|TRBV2
TGTGCCAACAGTGATTCACAGGTCAACGTCCTGACTTTC
CANSDSQVNVLTF
>TRBJ2-4|TRBD2|.|TRBV6-2/TRBV6-3
TGTGCCAGCAGTTACTTGGGACTAGCGGGAGAAGTTCAGTACTTC
CASSYLGLAGEVQYF
>TRBJ2-1|.|once|TRBV12-5
TGTGCTAGTGGTTCCTCCCCTCTTTTTAATGAGCAGTTCTTC
CASGSSPLFNEQFF
>TRBJ2-5|.|.|TRBV25-1
TGTGCCAGCAGTGAGGGACGGGCCGCGTGGGAGACCCAGTACTTC
CASSEGRAAWETQYF
>TRBJ1-5|.|.|TRBV12-3/TRBV12-4
TGTGCCAGTTCAGGGAATAGCAATCAGCCCCAGCATTTT
CASSGNSNQPQHF
>TRBJ2-7|.|.|TRBV10-3
TGTGCCATCAGTGAGATAAACTACGAGCAGTACTTC
CAISEINYEQYF
>TRBJ2-7|.|.|TRBV3-1
TGTGCCAGCAGTCAGGCGGCGGGGAATCTCCACGAGCAGTACTTC
CASSQAAGNLHEQYF
>TRBJ2-5|.|.|TRBV9
TGTGCCAGCAGCGTAGCTAATAGCGGTCAAGAGACCCAGTACTTC
CASSVANSGQETQYF
>TRBJ1-1|TRBD1|once|TRBV4-2
TGTGCCAGCAGCCATTTGACAGGGCTGAACACTGAAGCTTTCTTT
CASSHLTGLNTEAFF
>TRBJ2-1|TRBD2|.|TRBV9
TGTGCCAGCAGCGTAGTAACTAGCGGGAGGAGGGATGAGCAGTTCTTC
CASSVVTSGRRDEQFF
>TRBJ2-1|TRBD2|.|TRBV20-1
TGCAGTGCTAGTCCCGGACTAGGCCACCTTGAGCAGTTCTTC
CSASPGLGHLEQFF
>TRBJ2-1|TRBD2|.|TRBV12-3/TRBV12-4
TGTGCCAGCAGCGACCGGACTAGCGGGAATTACAATGAGCAGTTCTTC
CASSDRTSGNYNEQFF
>TRBJ2-1|.|.|TRBV18
TGTGCCAGCTCACTTGCCGGGACAGCGGGCAATGAGCAGTTCTTC
CASSLAGTAGNEQFF
>TRBJ2-4|.|.|TRBV7-2
TGTGCCAGCAGCCCCGGGCCTAGGGCATCCATTCAGTACTTC
CASSPGPRASIQYF
>TRBJ2-7|.|.|TRBV4-3
TGCGCCAGCAGCCAAGATTGGGGGAAGTCCTACGAGCAGTACTTC
CASSQDWGKSYEQYF
>TRBJ2-2|TRBD2|.|TRBV29-1
TGCAGCGTTGAGGCGGGAGCGGGCACCGGGGAGCTGTTTTTT
CSVEAGAGTGELFF
>TRBJ2-7|.|few|TRBV29-1
TGCAGCGTCGAAGGACGGCCAGACGAGCAGTACTTC
CSVEGRPDEQYF
>TRBJ2-2|TRBD2|.|TRBV6-5
TGTGCCAGCAGTTACGGGATAGCGGGAGATGGGAGGCTAGCCGGGGAGCTGTTTTTT
CASSYGIAGDGRLAGELFF
>TRBJ2-5|TRBD2|few|TRBV6-5
TGTGCCAGCAGTTATACACTAGCGGGAGATGAGACCCAGTACTTC
CASSYTLAGDETQYF
>TRBJ2-1|.|.|TRBV9
TGTGCCAGCAGCGCCCCGTTAGGCGATGAGCAGTTCTTC
CASSAPLGDEQFF
>TRBJ1-5|.|once|TRBV2
TGTGCCAGCAGTGAACGGGGAAAATTCAATCAGCCCCAGCATTTT
CASSERGKFNQPQHF
>TRBJ2-1|TRBD1|.|TRBV27
TGTGCCAGCACTGACAGGGGCTACAATGAGCAGTTCTTC
CASTDRGYNEQFF
>TRBJ2-1|TRBD1|.|TRBV19
TGTGCCAGTGTGGGCCGCGGACAGGTCGGGGTCGATGAGCAGTTCTTC
CASVGRGQVGVDEQFF